What follows describes a single T cell receptor beta chain. Its specificity is unknown. The CDR3 has 17 amino acids. V lost 3 bases to trimming and J lost 1 base, with 15 bases between them. CDR1 and CDR2 from the germline V gene are LGHDT and YNNKEL (reference sequence). The sample belongs to a study of T cell responses to AZD1222 COVID-19 vaccine. Study-wide results and caveats: Elevations in Spike-specific TCR breadth and depth followed administration of two AZD1222 doses. Clonal diversity may have been underestimated in mostly white British donors.

Assay used: immunoSEQ multiplex PCR; TCRdb lists only in-frame clones, some missing. The repertoire consists of about 120,000 clones, with about 89% occurring once and the leading ten covering 5.4%. Specimen: peripheral blood, collected on day 0 of AZD1222 vaccination. V and J are TRBV3-1 (or the pseudogene TRBV3-2) and TRBJ2-2; D might be TRBD2 (5 bases). The TCR originated in an adult in good health. This CDR3 is CASSHFLARGNTGELFF. Here the CDR3 DNA reads TGTGCCAGCAGCCATTTTTTAGCGCGCGGGAACACCGGGGAGCTGTTTTTT.